Detailed here is one T cell receptor (beta chain). Each CDR3 protein gets one entry in TCRdb, which reprocessed the 5' RACE reads and gives no DNA. The sample data list approximately 120,000 distinct CDR3 sequences. The CDR3 runs to 14 residues. CDR1 and CDR2 from the germline V gene are LGHNA and YSLEER. Per donor there was one draw, yielding a blood sample of approximately 2.5 ml. This sample was taken from a study of monozygotic twins with inflammatory bowel disease. The chain combines TRBV4-3 with TRBJ2-5. This clonotype was obtained from a human donor with ulcerative colitis or Crohn's disease, or a healthy co-twin of an affected twin (not recorded which). The sequenced sample was blood. This CDR3 reads CASSQGWGSETQYF.